Detailed here is one T cell receptor (beta chain). These data originate in a study of blood T cell repertoires in COVID-19. Study summary: Sources were T cells, B-cell-depleted T cells, or PBMCs; the material itself was cDNA or gDNA.

Per the original methods: The assay estimated nucleated cells by amplifying reference gene primers. Some clones are missing from TCRdb's copy, which holds only in-frame ones; the method was immunoSEQ multiplex PCR. D and trimming come from the DNA, and the V and J calls and clone size come from that table. This table has 180,000 or so clones, roughly 76% appearing once. With 1 base removed from V and 2 bases from J, the gap between germline ends came to 11 bases. This CDR3 region has 15 residues. Germline V gene lookup returns CDR1 MNHEY and CDR2 SMNVEV (reference sequence). During active infection, Seattle patients enrolled and were then monitored through disease.

Material for sequencing was peripheral blood. The rearrangement links TRBV27 to TRBJ1-1, with D possibly TRBD1 on 5 matching bases. The receptor's source is a woman aged 40 to 50 with COVID-19, enrolled during active disease. The CDR3 loop reads CASSLYRGDNTEAFF. The CDR3 coding sequence is TGTGCCAGCAGTTTATATCGGGGGGACAACACTGAAGCTTTCTTT.